A single sample is the source of the 18 T cell receptor beta chains below, sequenced in a study of control samples from healthy donors and cancer patients. Produced via immunoSEQ multiplex PCR; TCRdb's table is partial and in-frame only. The sample data list about 210,000 clones. The sample comprised blood. Receptor source: a woman under 40 in good health.

The chain employs TRBV5-1 and TRBJ1-2, with 8 bases lining up with TRBD1. V lost 6 bases, J lost 8 bases, and 12 bases stayed unmatched. CDR3 length: 14 amino acids. Germline V gives CDR1 SGHRS, CDR2 YFSETQ. The CDR3 nucleotides are TGCGCCAGCAACGGACAGGGAAGAGGAAGGGGCTACACCTTC. Residues: CASNGQGRGRGYTF.

The chain couples TRBV5-1 to TRBJ2-5; D is possibly TRBD1 or TRBD2 (6 bases each). Germline CDR1 and CDR2: SGHRS and YFSETQ. The CDR3 runs to 15 residues. Trimming removed 5 bases from V and 1 base from J, with 15 bases in between. The CDR3 sequence: CASSAGGGLQETQYF. In DNA, the CDR3 is TGCGCCAGCAGTGCCGGGGGCGGCCTCCAAGAGACCCAGTACTTC.

J is TRBJ2-7 and V is TRBV4-1; possible D gene TRBD2, 6 bases. The CDR3 is 16 amino acids. The ends were cut back, 1 base at V and 2 bases at J, with 15 bases in the middle. Germline values: CDR1 MGHRA, CDR2 YSYEKL. The CDR3, as DNA: TGCGCCAGCAGCCAAGTTGGGGACTCGGGCACCTACGAGCAGTACTTC. It yields the protein CASSQVGDSGTYEQYF.

The J gene is TRBJ1-2, the V gene TRBV9, with D tentatively TRBD1 (5 bases). With 5 bases removed from V and 4 bases from J, the gap between germline ends came to 15 bases. The CDR3 consists of 14 residues. From germline, CDR1 is SGDLS and CDR2 YYNGEE. The CDR3 DNA sequence: TGTGCCAGCAGGTCAATGGGACGGATCTATGGCTACACCTTC. This sequence encodes CASRSMGRIYGYTF.

J is TRBJ1-1 and V is TRBV20-1; perhaps TRBD1 as D (5 bases). Trimming removed 3 bases from V and 0 bases from J, with 8 bases in between. There are 13 residues in the CDR3. CDR1 is DFQATT and CDR2 is SNEGSKA in the germline V gene (reference sequence). The DNA for the CDR3 is TGCAGTGCTAGTGGGGCCCTGAACACTGAAGCTTTCTTT. Residues: CSASGALNTEAFF.

This sequence joins TRBV28 and TRBJ1-2; the D gene is possibly TRBD1 (5 bases). With 6 bases removed from V and 1 base from J, the gap between germline ends came to 9 bases. The V gene's germline CDR1 is MDHEN and CDR2 SYDVKM. The CDR3 sequence is 13 residues long. CDR3 coding DNA: TGTGCCAGCAGACCGACAGTTAACTATGGCTACACCTTC. It yields the protein CASRPTVNYGYTF.

The rearrangement links TRBV2 to TRBJ2-5; 11 positions agree with TRBD2. The CDR3 runs to 14 residues. Per the germline V gene, CDR1 is SNHLY and CDR2 is FYNNEI. V dropped 4 bases and J dropped 2; count of bases not matched to a gene: 0. This CDR3 is CASSASGGQETQYF. CDR3 sequence (DNA): TGTGCCAGCAGTGCTAGCGGGGGGCAAGAGACCCAGTACTTC.

A word on this clone: The germline gene is not matched at one end of the junction; a read error may be the cause. The chain joins TRBV24-1 to TRBJ1-3; perhaps TRBD1 as D (5 bases). The CDR3 is 12 residues long. Germline assignment: CDR1 KGHDR and CDR2 SFDVKD. The CDR3, as DNA: TGTGCCACCAGTGATTTGCCGACAGCGGTCGATTTC. The encoded protein is CATSDLPTAVDF.

The chain employs TRBV7-3 and TRBJ2-3, with TRBD2 matching over 9 bases. Germline CDR1 and CDR2: SGHTA and FQGTGA. Trimming cost V 3 bases and J 5 bases; bases outside gene matches: 6. The CDR3 has 15 amino acids. The chain's CDR3 is CASSFGGGAGDTQYF. The DNA of the CDR3 is TGTGCCAGCAGCTTTGGCGGGGGGGCCGGAGATACGCAGTATTTT.

This sequence joins TRBV12-3 or TRBV12-4 and TRBJ1-5; D is ambiguous. This CDR3 is built from 12 residues. V shed 8 bases and J shed 2 bases, with 7 bases lying between them. The CDR3 nucleotides read TGTGCCAGCGGACGGCGCAATCAGCCCCAGCATTTT. Translated, it gives CASGRRNQPQHF.

The chain has TRBV4-1 and TRBJ1-5; tentatively, D is TRBD1 (5 bases). Germline CDR1 is MGHRA and CDR2 is YSYEKL. Trimming cost V 5 bases and J 5 bases, with 7 bases left between them. This CDR3 has 12 amino acids. CDR3 bases: TGCGCCAGCAGCGAAGGGGATCAGCCCCAGCATTTT. It is translated as CASSEGDQPQHF.

This chain uses TRBV5-1 with TRBJ1-1; tentative D call: TRBD1 (6 bases). Trimming shortened V by 1 base and J by 4 bases, and 17 bases separated the two germline ends. The CDR3 is made up of 16 amino acids. CDR1 and CDR2 (germline): SGHRS, YFSETQ. This CDR3 reads CASSLPVRGGGTEAFF. The CDR3 bases are TGCGCCAGCAGCTTGCCGGTTCGGGGGGGCGGCACTGAAGCTTTCTTT.

This chain joins TRBV9 and TRBJ2-5; TRBD2 aligns across 8 bases. Unmatched junction bases numbered 5, after V lost 2 bases and J lost 2 bases. The CDR3 consists of 15 residues. Germline V gene lookup returns CDR1 SGDLS and CDR2 YYNGEE. CDR3 in amino acids: CASSVASGWQETQYF. CDR3 nucleotides: TGTGCCAGCAGCGTCGCTAGCGGGTGGCAAGAGACCCAGTACTTC.

The chain combines TRBV15 with TRBJ1-4; 8 nucleotides line up with TRBD1. The V gene end was trimmed by 3 bases and the J gene end by 8 bases; junction bases not matched to a gene: 5. The CDR3 has 14 residues. Germline V gives CDR1 LNHNV, CDR2 YYDKDF (reference sequence). The CDR3 bases are TGTGCCACCAGCAGGACAGGGGTGTACGAAAAACTGTTTTTT. It encodes CATSRTGVYEKLFF.

The chain joins TRBV7-2 to TRBJ1-6; D remains ambiguous. Trimming shortened V by 1 base and J by 5 bases, and 12 bases separated the two germline ends. The CDR3 has 16 residues. Germline V gene sequence: CDR1 SGHTA, CDR2 FQGNSA. CDR3 loop: CASSLGALQNNSPLHF. CDR3 in DNA: TGTGCCAGCAGCTTAGGGGCATTACAGAATAATTCACCCCTCCACTTT.

This rearrangement joins TRBV6-4 to TRBJ2-3; D is possibly TRBD1 or TRBD2 (5 bases each). V gave up 6 bases and J gave up 0 bases, with 7 bases separating them. The CDR3 has 13 residues. Looked up from germline, CDR1 is MRHNA and CDR2 is SNTAGT. The CDR3 region has the DNA TGTGCCAGCAGCGGGGCTAGCACAGATACGCAGTATTTT. Protein product: CASSGASTDTQYF.

J is TRBJ1-1 and V is TRBV5-3; a possible D gene is TRBD1 (6 bases). TRBV5-3 belongs to the ORF category, with a function that is uncertain. Trimming left V 3 bases short and J 1 base short, with 10 bases between. The CDR3 extends over 14 amino acids. In nucleotides, the CDR3 is TGTGCCAGAAGCTCCACAGGGAAGAACACTGAAGCTTTCTTT. It specifies CARSSTGKNTEAFF.

The CDR3 nucleotides are TGTGCCAGCAGTTTATCGGCTCTGGGCAATCAGCCCCAGCATTTT. It is translated as CASSLSALGNQPQHF. V is TRBV27 and J is TRBJ1-5; no reliable D call. The CDR3 is 15 amino acids. Germline loops: CDR1 MNHEY, CDR2 SMNVEV (reference sequence). The V gene lost 0 bases and the J gene lost 2 bases, with 8 bases spanning the gap.